This T cell receptor (beta chain) is from a study of T cell responses to AZD1222 COVID-19 vaccine. Some clones are missing from TCRdb's copy, which holds only in-frame ones; the method was immunoSEQ multiplex PCR. This table has roughly 200,000 clones, approximately 95% appearing once. Remarks on this clone: Its target is unknown. Different DNA sequences within this sample yield the same CDR3.

Notes on the study in general: Among spike-specific TCRs, nearly half reportedly target unmutated variant regions. Sampled repertoires all dated from after the peak T cell response.

The receptor's source is an adult who received the MenACWY meningococcal vaccine as a control. The sample was peripheral blood, taken 28 days after the second dose of the MenACWY control vaccine.

The CDR3 is CASSLQGDNSPLHF. The CDR3 DNA reads TGCGCCAGCAGCTTGCAGGGCGATAATTCACCCCTCCACTTT. This sequence joins TRBV5-1 and TRBJ1-6; weak D call: TRBD1 (5 bases). The CDR3 covers 14 residues. The V end was cut by 1 base, the J end by 5 bases, with 7 bases between. Germline lookup yields CDR1 SGHRS and CDR2 YFSETQ.